The clone carrying this T cell receptor beta chain was seen more than once but under ten times. Trimming left V 3 bases short and J 5 bases short, with 10 bases between. Per germline, CDR1 SQVTM and CDR2 ANQGSEA. This CDR3 has 12 amino acids. The source of the sample is a study of blood T cells in healthy people across ages. PCR was performed a second time for 7 to 11 cycles using a sample-barcoded 5' primer and a J-beta primer mix. TCRdb reanalysed the 5' RACE reads using MiXCR and keeps one entry per CDR3 protein. The data show 780,000 or so distinct CDR3 sequences, about 61% seen once. The receptor comes from a man aged 35 to 55 in good health. The specimen was blood. V is TRBV29-1 and J is TRBJ1-2; D unclear. The CDR3 here is CSVDQREYGYTF. The CDR3 DNA reads TGCAGCGTTGATCAAAGGGAGTATGGCTACACCTTC.